This T cell receptor beta chain was sequenced during a study of blood T cell repertoires in COVID-19. Using immunoSEQ multiplex PCR, the repertoire was profiled, and TCRdb retains in-frame clones only, with some absent. Counted here are 200,000 to 250,000 clones, around 86% occurring once; the ten biggest clones make up around 8%. Germline V lookup: CDR1 MNHEY, CDR2 SVGEGT. The CDR3 totals 15 residues. The ends lost 6 bases at V and 9 bases at J; junction bases unmatched: 13. The J gene is TRBJ1-5, the V gene TRBV6-2 or TRBV6-3; 8 nucleotides align to TRBD1. Material for sequencing was peripheral blood. The origin of this receptor is an elderly woman with COVID-19, enrolled during active disease. CDR3 in amino acids: CASSQDRARGPPQHF. The CDR3 bases are TGTGCCAGCAGCCAGGACAGGGCCCGGGGTCCGCCCCAGCATTTT.